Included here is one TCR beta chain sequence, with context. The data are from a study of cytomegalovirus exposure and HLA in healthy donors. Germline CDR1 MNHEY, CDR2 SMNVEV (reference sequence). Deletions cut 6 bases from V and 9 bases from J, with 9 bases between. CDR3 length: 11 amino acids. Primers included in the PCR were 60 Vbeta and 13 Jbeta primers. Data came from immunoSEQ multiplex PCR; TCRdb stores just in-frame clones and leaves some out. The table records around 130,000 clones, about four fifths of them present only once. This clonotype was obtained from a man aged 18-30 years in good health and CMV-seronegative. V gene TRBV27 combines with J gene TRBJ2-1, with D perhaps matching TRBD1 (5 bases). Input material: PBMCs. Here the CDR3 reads CASRKQAEQFF. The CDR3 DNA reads TGTGCCAGCAGGAAACAGGCTGAGCAGTTCTTC.